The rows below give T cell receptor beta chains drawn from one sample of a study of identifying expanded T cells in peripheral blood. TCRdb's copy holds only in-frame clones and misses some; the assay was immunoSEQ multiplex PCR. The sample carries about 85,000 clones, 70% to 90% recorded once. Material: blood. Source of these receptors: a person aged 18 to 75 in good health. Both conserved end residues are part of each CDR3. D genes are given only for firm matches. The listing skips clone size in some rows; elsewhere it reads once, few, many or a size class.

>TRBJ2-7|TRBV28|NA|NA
CASSLWGGRVSYEQYF
TGTGCCAGCAGTTTATGGGGGGGACGGGTCTCCTACGAGCAGTACTTC
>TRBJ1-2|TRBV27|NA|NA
CASSFSGNSVGYTF
TGTGCCAGCAGTTTTTCAGGGAATTCGGTTGGCTACACCTTC
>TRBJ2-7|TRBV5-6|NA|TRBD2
CASSLGLGAGYEQYF
TGTGCCAGCAGCCTGGGACTAGGGGCAGGCTACGAGCAGTACTTC
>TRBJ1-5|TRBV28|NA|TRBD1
CASFSGTGYQPQHF
TGTGCCAGTTTCTCTGGGACAGGGTACCAGCCCCAGCATTTT
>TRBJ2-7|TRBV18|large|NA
CASSPRQATSYEQYF
TGTGCCAGCTCACCTAGACAGGCCACTTCCTACGAGCAGTACTTC
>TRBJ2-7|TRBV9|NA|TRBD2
CASSSRASGSSEQYF
TGTGCCAGCAGCAGCCGTGCTAGCGGGAGCAGCGAGCAGTACTTC
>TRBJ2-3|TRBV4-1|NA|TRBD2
CASSRQTREGPTDTQYF
TGCGCCAGCAGCCGCCAAACCCGGGAGGGCCCCACAGATACGCAGTATTTT
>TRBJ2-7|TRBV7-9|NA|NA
CASSPPWVGDEQYF
TGTGCCAGCAGCCCCCCCTGGGTAGGGGACGAGCAGTACTTC
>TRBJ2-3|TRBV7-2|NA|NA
CASSPEGYTDTQYF
TGTGCCAGCAGCCCCGAGGGTTACACAGATACGCAGTATTTT
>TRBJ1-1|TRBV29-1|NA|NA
CSGTRGEAFF
TGCAGCGGAACTAGGGGGGAAGCTTTCTTT
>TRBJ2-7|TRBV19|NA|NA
CASSIAGGGYYEQYF
TGTGCCAGTAGTATAGCCGGTGGGGGTTACTACGAGCAGTACTTC
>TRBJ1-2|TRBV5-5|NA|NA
CASSLADRNYGYTF
TGTGCCAGCAGCTTGGCCGACAGGAACTATGGCTACACCTTC
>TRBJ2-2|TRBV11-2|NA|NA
CASRFPGGELFF
TGTGCCAGCAGATTCCCAGGTGGGGAGCTGTTTTTT
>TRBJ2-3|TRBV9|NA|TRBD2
CASSAGLAGGVDTQYF
TGTGCCAGCAGCGCCGGACTAGCGGGAGGGGTAGATACGCAGTATTTT
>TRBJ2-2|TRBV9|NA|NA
CASSLDLEGELFF
TGTGCCAGCAGCTTAGACTTGGAGGGGGAGCTGTTTTTT
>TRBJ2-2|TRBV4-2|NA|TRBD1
CASTGTGNTGELFF
TGTGCCAGCACCGGGACAGGGAACACCGGGGAGCTGTTTTTT
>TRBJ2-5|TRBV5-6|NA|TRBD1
CASSSTGAETQYF
TGTGCCAGCAGCTCTACAGGGGCAGAGACCCAGTACTTC
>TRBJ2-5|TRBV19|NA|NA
CASSIAGDVKTQYF
TGTGCCAGTAGTATTGCCGGGGACGTGAAGACCCAGTACTTC
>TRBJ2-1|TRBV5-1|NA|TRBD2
CASRTSGRPSEHNEQFF
TGCGCCAGCAGGACTAGCGGGAGGCCGTCTGAGCACAATGAGCAGTTCTTC
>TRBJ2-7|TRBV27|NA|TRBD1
CASSLPGQGVGEQYF
TGTGCCAGCAGTTTACCGGGACAGGGCGTTGGCGAGCAGTACTTC
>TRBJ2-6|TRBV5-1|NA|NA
CASSLRTQLGTHSSGANVLTF
TGCGCCAGCAGCTTGAGGACACAGCTGGGAACCCACTCCTCTGGGGCCAACGTCCTGACTTTC
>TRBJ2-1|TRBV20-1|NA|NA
CSALTVNEQFF
TGCAGTGCCCTGACAGTCAATGAGCAGTTCTTC
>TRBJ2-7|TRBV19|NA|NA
CASSISPISGSEQYF
TGTGCCAGTAGTATATCCCCCATCTCGGGGTCCGAGCAGTACTTC
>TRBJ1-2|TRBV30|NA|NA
CAWSAGQFYGYTF
TGTGCCTGGAGTGCTGGGCAGTTCTATGGCTACACCTTC
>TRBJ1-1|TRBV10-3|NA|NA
CAISTTGNTEAFF
TGTGCCATCTCAACGACAGGCAACACTGAAGCTTTCTTT
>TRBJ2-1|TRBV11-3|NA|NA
CASSFLSGEQFF
TGTGCCAGCAGCTTCCTAAGCGGTGAGCAGTTCTTC
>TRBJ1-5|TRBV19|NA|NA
CASSGDSFNQPQHF
TGTGCCAGTAGTGGAGACAGTTTCAATCAGCCCCAGCATTTT
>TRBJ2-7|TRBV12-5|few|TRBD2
CASAQIPGLAIYEQYF
TGTGCTAGTGCCCAAATTCCGGGACTAGCGATCTACGAGCAGTACTTC
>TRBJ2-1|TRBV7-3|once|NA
CASSLLPSYNEQFF
TGTGCCAGCAGCTTATTGCCCTCCTACAATGAGCAGTTCTTC
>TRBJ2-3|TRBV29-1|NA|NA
CSVESGTDTQYF
TGCAGCGTTGAATCAGGGACAGATACGCAGTATTTT
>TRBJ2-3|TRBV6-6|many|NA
CASSLPGQGTDTQYF
TGTGCCAGCAGTTTACCGGGCCAAGGCACAGATACGCAGTATTTT
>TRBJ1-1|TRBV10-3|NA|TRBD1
CAISEKDRGVTEAFF
TGTGCCATCAGTGAAAAGGACAGGGGGGTAACTGAAGCTTTCTTT
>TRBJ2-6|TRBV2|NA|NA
CASRPDSPSLPF
TGTGCCAGCAGGCCAGACAGCCCGTCTCTTCCTTTC
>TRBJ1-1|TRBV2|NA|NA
CASSEFGSGPTEAFF
TGTGCCAGCAGTGAATTCGGATCAGGGCCCACTGAAGCTTTCTTT
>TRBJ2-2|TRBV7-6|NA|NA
CASSFRVNTGELFF
TGTGCCAGCAGCTTCAGGGTAAACACCGGGGAGCTGTTTTTT
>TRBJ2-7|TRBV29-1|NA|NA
CSVEFPGLHEQYF
TGCAGCGTTGAATTCCCGGGGCTCCACGAGCAGTACTTC
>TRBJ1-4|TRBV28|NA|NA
CASSFWATEKLFF
TGTGCCAGCAGTTTTTGGGCTACCGAAAAACTGTTTTTT
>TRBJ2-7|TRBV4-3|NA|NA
CASSQDETSYEQYF
TGCGCCAGCAGCCAAGATGAGACGTCCTACGAGCAGTACTTC
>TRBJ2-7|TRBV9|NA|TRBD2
CASSVVAGGREQYF
TGTGCCAGCAGCGTAGTGGCGGGAGGGCGCGAGCAGTACTTC
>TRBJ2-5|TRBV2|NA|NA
CASAFGREETQYF
TGTGCCAGCGCCTTCGGTAGGGAAGAGACCCAGTACTTC
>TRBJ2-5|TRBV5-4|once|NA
CASSLPGAETQYF
TGTGCCAGCAGCTTGCCGGGAGCAGAGACCCAGTACTTC
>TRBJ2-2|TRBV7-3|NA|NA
CASSLKNTGELFF
TGTGCCAGCAGCTTAAAAAACACCGGGGAGCTGTTTTTT